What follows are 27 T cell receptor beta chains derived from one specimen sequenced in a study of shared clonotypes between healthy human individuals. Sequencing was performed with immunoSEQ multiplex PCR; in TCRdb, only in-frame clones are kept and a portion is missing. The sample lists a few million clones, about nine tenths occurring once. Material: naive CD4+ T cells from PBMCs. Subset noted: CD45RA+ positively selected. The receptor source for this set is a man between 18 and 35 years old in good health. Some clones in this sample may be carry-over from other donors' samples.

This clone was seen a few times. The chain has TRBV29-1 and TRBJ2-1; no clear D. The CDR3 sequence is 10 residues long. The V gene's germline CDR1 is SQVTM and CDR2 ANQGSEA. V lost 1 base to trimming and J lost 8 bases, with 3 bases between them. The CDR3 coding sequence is TGCAGCGTTGAAGTCGATGAGCAGTTCTTC. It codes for CSVEVDEQFF.

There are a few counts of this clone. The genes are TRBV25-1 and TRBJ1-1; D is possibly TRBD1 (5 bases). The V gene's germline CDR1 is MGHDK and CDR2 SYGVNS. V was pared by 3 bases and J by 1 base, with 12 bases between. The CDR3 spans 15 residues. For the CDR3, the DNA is TGTGCCAGCAGTGATTCAGGGATAGGGAACACTGAAGCTTTCTTT. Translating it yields CASSDSGIGNTEAFF.

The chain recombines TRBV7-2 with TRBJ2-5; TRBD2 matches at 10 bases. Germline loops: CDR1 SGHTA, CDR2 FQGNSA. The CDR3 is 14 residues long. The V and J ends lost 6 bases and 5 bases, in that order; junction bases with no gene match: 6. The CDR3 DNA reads TGTGCCAGCAGTCCGAGCGGGAGGGGGGAGACCCAGTACTTC. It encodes CASSPSGRGETQYF.

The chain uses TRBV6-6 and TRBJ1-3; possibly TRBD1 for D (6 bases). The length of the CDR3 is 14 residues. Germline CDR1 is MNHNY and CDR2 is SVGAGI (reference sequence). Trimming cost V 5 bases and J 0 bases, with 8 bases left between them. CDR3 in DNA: TGTGCCAGCAGTCAGGGGTACTCTGGAAACACCATATATTTT. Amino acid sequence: CASSQGYSGNTIYF.

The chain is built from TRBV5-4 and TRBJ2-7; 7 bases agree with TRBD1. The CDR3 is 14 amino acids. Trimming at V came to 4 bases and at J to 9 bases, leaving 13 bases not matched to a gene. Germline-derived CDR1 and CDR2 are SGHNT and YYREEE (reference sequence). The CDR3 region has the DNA TGTGCCAGCAGCCCGTCCGGGACAGATGGGAGGCAGTACTTC. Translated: CASSPSGTDGRQYF.

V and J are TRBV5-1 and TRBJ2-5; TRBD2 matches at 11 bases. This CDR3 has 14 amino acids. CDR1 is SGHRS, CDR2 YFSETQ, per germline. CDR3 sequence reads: CATGLAEGGETQYF. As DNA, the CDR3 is TGCGCGACGGGACTAGCGGAAGGCGGAGAGACCCAGTACTTC.

The CDR3 nucleotides read TGCGCCAGCAGCTTGGGCCCTTCCACGAACACCGGGGAGCTGTTTTTT. It is translated as CASSLGPSTNTGELFF. The chain has TRBV5-1 and TRBJ2-2; D gene ambiguous. CDR1 is SGHRS and CDR2 is YFSETQ in the germline V gene. The CDR3 has 16 residues. V lost 0 bases to trimming and J lost 0 bases, with 9 bases between them.

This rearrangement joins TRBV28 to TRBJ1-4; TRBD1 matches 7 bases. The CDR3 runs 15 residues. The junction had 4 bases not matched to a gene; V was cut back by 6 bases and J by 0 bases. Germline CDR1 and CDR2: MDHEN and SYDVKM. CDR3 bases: TGTGCCAGCAGGGGGGACAGAGCAACTAATGAAAAACTGTTTTTT. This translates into CASRGDRATNEKLFF.

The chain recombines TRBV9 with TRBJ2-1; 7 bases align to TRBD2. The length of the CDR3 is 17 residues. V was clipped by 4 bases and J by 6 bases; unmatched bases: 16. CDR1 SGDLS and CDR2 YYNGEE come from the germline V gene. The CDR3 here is CASSLAGGGRAFNEQFF. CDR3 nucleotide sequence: TGTGCCAGCAGCTTAGCCGGTGGGGGGAGGGCCTTCAATGAGCAGTTCTTC.

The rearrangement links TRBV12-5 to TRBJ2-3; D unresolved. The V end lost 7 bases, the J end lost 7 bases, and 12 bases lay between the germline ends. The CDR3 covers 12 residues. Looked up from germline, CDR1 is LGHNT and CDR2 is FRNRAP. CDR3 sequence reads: CASALAGYTQYF. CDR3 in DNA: TGTGCTAGTGCCCTCGCCGGCTATACGCAGTATTTT.

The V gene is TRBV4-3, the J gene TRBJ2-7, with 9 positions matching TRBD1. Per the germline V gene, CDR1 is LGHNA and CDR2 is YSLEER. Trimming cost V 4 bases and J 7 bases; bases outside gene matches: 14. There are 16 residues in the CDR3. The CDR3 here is CASSRPYGQGRQEQYF. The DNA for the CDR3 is TGCGCCAGCAGCCGACCTTACGGACAGGGGCGTCAGGAGCAGTACTTC.

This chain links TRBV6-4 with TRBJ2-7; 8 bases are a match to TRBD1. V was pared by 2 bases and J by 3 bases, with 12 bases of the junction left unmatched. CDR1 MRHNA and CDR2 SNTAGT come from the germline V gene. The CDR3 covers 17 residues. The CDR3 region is CASSDRPAAGQDYEQYF. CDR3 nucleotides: TGTGCCAGCAGTGACCGCCCGGCTGCGGGACAGGACTACGAGCAGTACTTC.

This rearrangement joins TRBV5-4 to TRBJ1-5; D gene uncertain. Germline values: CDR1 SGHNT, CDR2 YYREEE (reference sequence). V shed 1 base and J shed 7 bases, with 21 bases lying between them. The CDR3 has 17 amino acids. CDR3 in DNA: TGTGCCAGCAGCTTGTTCCGGGTTAAGGGCGAAGGGCAGCCCCAGCATTTT. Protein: CASSLFRVKGEGQPQHF.

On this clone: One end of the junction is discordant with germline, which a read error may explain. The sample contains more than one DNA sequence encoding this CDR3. The CDR3 DNA reads as TGTGCCAGCAGCCTAGCGGGAGGTAGGGAGACCCAGTACTTC. It encodes CASSLAGGRETQYF. The rearrangement joins TRBV7-2 to TRBJ2-5; the match to TRBD2 covers 11 bases. The germline gives CDR1 SGHTA, CDR2 FQGNSA. The CDR3 totals 14 residues.

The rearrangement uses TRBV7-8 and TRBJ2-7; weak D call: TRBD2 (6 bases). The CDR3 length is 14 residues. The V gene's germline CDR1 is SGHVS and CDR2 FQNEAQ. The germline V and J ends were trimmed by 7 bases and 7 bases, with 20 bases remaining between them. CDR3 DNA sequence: TGTGCCAGCACCCACCGGGGACGCCGGGAGGAGCAGTACTTC. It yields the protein CASTHRGRREEQYF.

The CDR3 protein is CASSLFWTPRDRTEAFF. The CDR3 coding sequence is TGTGCCAGCAGTTTGTTCTGGACACCAAGGGATCGTACTGAAGCTTTCTTT. The chain links TRBV28 to TRBJ1-1; D possibly corresponds to TRBD1 (5 bases). The V gene's germline CDR1 is MDHEN and CDR2 SYDVKM. Trimming removed 3 bases at V and 5 bases at J, with 22 bases between. The CDR3 is 17 amino acids.

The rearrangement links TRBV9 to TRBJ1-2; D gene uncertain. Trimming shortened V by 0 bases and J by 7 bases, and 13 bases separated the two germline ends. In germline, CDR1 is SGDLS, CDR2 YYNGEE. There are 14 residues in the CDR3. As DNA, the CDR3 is TGTGCCAGCAGCGTAGCCCCAGAGAATGGTGGCTACACCTTC. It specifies CASSVAPENGGYTF.

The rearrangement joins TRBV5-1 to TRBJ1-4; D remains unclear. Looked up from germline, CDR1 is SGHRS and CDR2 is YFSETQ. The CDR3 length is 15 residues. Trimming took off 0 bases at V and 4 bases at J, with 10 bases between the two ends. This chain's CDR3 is CASSLGAAGNEKLFF. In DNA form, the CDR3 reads TGCGCCAGCAGCTTGGGGGCCGCCGGTAATGAAAAACTGTTTTTT. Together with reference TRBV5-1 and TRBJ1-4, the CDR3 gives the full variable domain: KAGVTQTPRYLIKTRGQQVTLSCSPISGHRSVSWYQQTPGQGLQFLFEYFSETQRNKGNFPGRFSGRQFSNSRSEMNVSTLELGDSALYLCASSLGAAGNEKLFFGSGTQLSVL.

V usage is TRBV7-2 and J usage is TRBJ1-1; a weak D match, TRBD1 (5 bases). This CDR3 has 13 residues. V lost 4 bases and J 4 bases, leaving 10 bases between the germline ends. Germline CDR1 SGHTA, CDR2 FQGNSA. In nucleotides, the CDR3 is TGTGCCAGCAGCTACGACAGAGGCACTGAAGCTTTCTTT. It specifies CASSYDRGTEAFF.

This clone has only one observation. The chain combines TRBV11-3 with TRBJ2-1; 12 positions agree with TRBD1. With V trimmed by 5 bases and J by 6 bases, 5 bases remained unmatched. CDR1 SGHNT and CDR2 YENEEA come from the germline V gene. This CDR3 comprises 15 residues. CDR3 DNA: TGTGCCAGCAGCCCCGGGACAGGGGGCTTCAATGAGCAGTTCTTC. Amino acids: CASSPGTGGFNEQFF.

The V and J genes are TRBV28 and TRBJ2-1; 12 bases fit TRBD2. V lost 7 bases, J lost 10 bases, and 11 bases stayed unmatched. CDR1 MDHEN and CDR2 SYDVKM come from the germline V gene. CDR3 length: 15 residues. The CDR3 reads CASTLAGGPVNEQFF. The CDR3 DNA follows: TGTGCCAGCACGCTAGCGGGAGGGCCCGTGAACGAGCAGTTCTTC.

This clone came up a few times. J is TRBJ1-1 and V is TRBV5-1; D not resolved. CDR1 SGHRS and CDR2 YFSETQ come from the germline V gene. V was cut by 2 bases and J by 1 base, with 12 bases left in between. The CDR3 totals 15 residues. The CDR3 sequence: CASSLGADRNTEAFF. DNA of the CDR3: TGCGCCAGCAGCTTAGGCGCAGACCGGAACACTGAAGCTTTCTTT.

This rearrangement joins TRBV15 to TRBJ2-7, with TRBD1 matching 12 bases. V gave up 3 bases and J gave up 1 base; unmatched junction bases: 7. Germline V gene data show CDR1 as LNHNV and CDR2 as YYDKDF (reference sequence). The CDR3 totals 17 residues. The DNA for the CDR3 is TGTGCCACCAGCAGCCTTCCGGGACAGGGGGCATCCTACGAGCAGTACTTC. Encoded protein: CATSSLPGQGASYEQYF.

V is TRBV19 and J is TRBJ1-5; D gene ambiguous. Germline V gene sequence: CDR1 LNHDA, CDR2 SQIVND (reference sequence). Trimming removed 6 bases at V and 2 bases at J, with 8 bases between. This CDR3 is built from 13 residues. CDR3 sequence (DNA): TGTGCCAGTAGCTGGGATGGCAATCAGCCCCAGCATTTT. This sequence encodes CASSWDGNQPQHF.

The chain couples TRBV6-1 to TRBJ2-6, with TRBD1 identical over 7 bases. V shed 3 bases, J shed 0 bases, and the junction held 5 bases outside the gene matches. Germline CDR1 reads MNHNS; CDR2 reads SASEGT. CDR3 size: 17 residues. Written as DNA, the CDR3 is TGTGCCAGCAGTGACCCGGGACAGACCTCTGGGGCCAACGTCCTGACTTTC. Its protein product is CASSDPGQTSGANVLTF.

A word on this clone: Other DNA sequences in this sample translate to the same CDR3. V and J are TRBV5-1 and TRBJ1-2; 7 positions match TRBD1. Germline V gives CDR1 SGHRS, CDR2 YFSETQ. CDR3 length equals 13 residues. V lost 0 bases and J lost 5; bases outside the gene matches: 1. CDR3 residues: CASSLETGYGYTF. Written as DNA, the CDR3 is TGCGCCAGCAGCTTGGAGACAGGGTATGGCTACACCTTC.

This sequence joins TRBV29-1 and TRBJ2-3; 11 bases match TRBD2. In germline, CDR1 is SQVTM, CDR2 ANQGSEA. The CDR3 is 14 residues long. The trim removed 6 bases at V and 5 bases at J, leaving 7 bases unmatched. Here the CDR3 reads CSVAIAGGRDTQYF. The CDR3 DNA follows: TGCAGCGTCGCTATAGCGGGAGGGCGAGATACGCAGTATTTT.